Listed here are 12 T cell receptor beta chains from one sample, sequenced in a study of blood T cell repertoires in COVID-19. The assay was immunoSEQ multiplex PCR, and TCRdb's table has in-frame clones only and misses some. The sample consists of under 200,000 clones, roughly 84% of them appearing once. The material sequenced was peripheral blood. All receptors come from a woman older than 75 with acute or convalescent COVID-19.

This clone has a single count. This chain joins TRBV21-1 and TRBJ2-7; the D call of TRBD2 is as the table states it, not checked on the DNA. TRBV21-1 is a known pseudogene. This CDR3 is 14 amino acids long. Written as DNA, the CDR3 is TGTGCCAGCAGAGCCGGGTTGCATTTCTACGAGCAGTACTTC. This translates into CASRAGLHFYEQYF.

This chain uses TRBV12-3 or TRBV12-4 with TRBJ1-2, with unresolved D. V dropped 3 bases and J dropped 8 bases, with 7 bases sitting between them. The CDR3 is 11 amino acids. The CDR3 sequence: CASSFRVGYTF. CDR3 in DNA: TGTGCCAGCAGTTTTCGGGTGGGCTACACCTTC.

The V call is TRBV4-1, the J call TRBJ2-5; D not resolved. V was shortened by 1 base and J by 6 bases, with 15 bases between the two germline ends. In germline, CDR1 is MGHRA, CDR2 YSYEKL. CDR3 length: 15 residues. The CDR3 is CASSQAQATLKTQYF. In nucleotides, the CDR3 is TGCGCCAGCAGCCAAGCCCAGGCGACACTCAAGACCCAGTACTTC.

This clone was picked up a small number of times. The rearrangement links TRBV6-5 to TRBJ2-3; 10 positions agree with TRBD2. The CDR3 has 15 residues. CDR1 MNHEY and CDR2 SVGAGI come from the germline V gene. The junction had 4 bases not matched to a gene; V was cut back by 6 bases and J by 1 base. This CDR3 is CASSLAGARTDTQYF. CDR3 sequence (DNA): TGTGCCAGCAGCCTAGCGGGAGCGCGCACAGATACGCAGTATTTT.

The V and J genes are TRBV2 and TRBJ1-2; 10 nucleotides match TRBD1. This CDR3 spans 13 amino acids. CDR1 is SNHLY, CDR2 FYNNEI, per germline. Trimming took 6 bases from V and 8 from J; bases not matched to a gene: 6. CDR3 amino acids: CASRIRTGGGYTF. The CDR3 DNA sequence: TGTGCCAGCAGGATCAGGACAGGGGGAGGCTACACCTTC.

For the CDR3, the DNA is TGTGCCAGTAGTATAGCCGGGACAGTCCTTTCTAATGGCTACACCTTC. Translated, it gives CASSIAGTVLSNGYTF. The chain couples TRBV19 to TRBJ1-2; 7 positions match TRBD1. Germline V CDR1 and CDR2: LNHDA, SQIVND (reference sequence). The CDR3 consists of 16 residues. Trimming took 1 base from V and 6 from J; bases not matched to a gene: 11.

CDR3 sequence: CASSYSGQGIDSPLHF. The DNA for the CDR3 is TGCGCCAGCAGCTACTCTGGACAGGGAATCGATTCACCCCTCCACTTT. This chain joins TRBV5-1 and TRBJ1-6, with 8 positions matching TRBD1. The CDR3 sequence is 16 residues long. CDR1 and CDR2 (germline): SGHRS, YFSETQ. Trimming removed 3 bases from V and 8 bases from J; junction bases left unmatched: 10.

The gene calls are TRBV10-3 and TRBJ1-3; possible D gene TRBD1, 6 bases. Looked up from germline, CDR1 is ENHRY and CDR2 is SYGVKD. Trimming took off 5 bases at V and 0 bases at J, with 11 bases between the two ends. The CDR3 has 15 residues. CDR3 residues: CAISSNRDSGNTIYF. Written as DNA, the CDR3 is TGTGCCATCAGTTCGAACAGGGACTCTGGAAACACCATATATTTT.

This chain uses TRBV9 with TRBJ1-1, with 8 bases fitting TRBD1. The V gene's germline CDR1 is SGDLS and CDR2 YYNGEE. The CDR3 is made up of 15 amino acids. Trimming cost V 0 bases and J 1 base; bases outside gene matches: 2. The CDR3 reads CASSVVGTGNTEAFF. CDR3 sequence (DNA): TGTGCCAGCAGCGTAGTAGGGACAGGGAACACTGAAGCTTTCTTT.

V gene TRBV19 combines with J gene TRBJ2-3; TRBD2 agrees at 10 bases. The V gene's germline CDR1 is LNHDA and CDR2 SQIVND (reference sequence). Losses at the gene ends were 6 bases for V and 2 bases for J; bases not matched to a gene: 11. The CDR3 length is 17 residues. CDR3 DNA: TGTGCCAGTAGCGCCCCAACTAGCGGGGAGAACACAGATACGCAGTATTTT. It specifies CASSAPTSGENTDTQYF. Complete variable domain (other parts from reference TRBV19 and TRBJ2-3): DGGITQSPKYLFRKEGQNVTLSCEQNLNHDAMYWYRQDPGQGLRLIYYSQIVNDFQKGDIAEGYSVSREKKESFPLTVTSAQKNPTAFYLCASSAPTSGENTDTQYFGPGTRLTVL.

The V gene is TRBV6-2 or TRBV6-3, the J gene TRBJ2-7; no clear D gene. Germline V gives CDR1 MNHEY, CDR2 SVGEGT. V dropped 4 bases and J dropped 3 bases, with 13 bases sitting between them. The CDR3 has 14 amino acids. The CDR3 region is CASSWKVEDYEQYF. In DNA, the CDR3 is TGTGCCAGCAGTTGGAAGGTAGAGGACTACGAGCAGTACTTC.

CDR3 sequence reads: CAISAPPADEQFF. As DNA, the CDR3 is TGTGCCATCAGTGCACCCCCCGCGGATGAGCAGTTCTTC. V usage is TRBV10-3 and J usage is TRBJ2-1; D not resolved. The CDR3 has 13 amino acids. Trimming left V 4 bases short and J 8 bases short, with 12 bases between. The V gene's germline CDR1 is ENHRY and CDR2 SYGVKD.